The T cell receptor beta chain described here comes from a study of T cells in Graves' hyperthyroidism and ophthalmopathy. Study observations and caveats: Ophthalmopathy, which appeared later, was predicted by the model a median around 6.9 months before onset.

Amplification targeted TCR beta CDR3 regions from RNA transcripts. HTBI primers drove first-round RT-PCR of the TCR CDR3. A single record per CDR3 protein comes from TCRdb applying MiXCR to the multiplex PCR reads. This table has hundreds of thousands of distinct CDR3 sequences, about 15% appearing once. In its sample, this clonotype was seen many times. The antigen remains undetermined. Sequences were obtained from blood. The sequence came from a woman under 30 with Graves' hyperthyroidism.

The CDR3 DNA reads as TGTGCCAGCAGACTAGCGGGAGGGCCTGTAAAGGAGACCCAGTACTTC. Translation gives CASRLAGGPVKETQYF. The chain joins TRBV12-3 or TRBV12-4 to TRBJ2-5; 13 positions agree with TRBD2. Trimming cost V 6 bases and J 5 bases; bases outside gene matches: 9. This CDR3 comprises 16 residues.